These T cell receptor beta chains were read from a single sample in a study of T cell changes during pregnancy in multiple sclerosis. Measured with immunoSEQ multiplex PCR; TCRdb has only the in-frame clones, and not every one. The sample holds around 72,000 clones, 91% seen once. Sequenced material: peripheral blood, taken in the third trimester of pregnancy. These receptors all come from a female donor in good health, enrolled as a control in a pregnancy study. The CDR3 runs from the conserved cysteine through the conserved F or W. The D gene is left open where the match is weak. For some rows the clone size is stated as once, few or many, or as a class when expanded; others skip it.

j_gene,v_gene,abundance,d_gene,CDR3aa,CDR3nt
TRBJ1-1,TRBV23-1,NA,NA,CASSRTVEGRNTEAFF,TGCGCCAGCAGTCGGACAGTGGAAGGGCGGAACACTGAAGCTTTCTTT
TRBJ1-6,TRBV7-2,NA,NA,CASNRSPKDSWNSPLHF,TGTGCCAGCAACCGAAGCCCCAAGGACAGCTGGAATTCACCCCTCCACTTT
TRBJ1-1,TRBV5-1,NA,TRBD1,CASSGGTGRGMNTEAFF,TGCGCCAGCAGCGGGGGGACAGGGAGGGGCATGAACACTGAAGCTTTCTTT
TRBJ2-1,TRBV6-5,NA,TRBD2,CAVGRSPPSYNEQFF,TGTGCCGTCGGGAGGAGCCCACCTTCCTACAATGAGCAGTTCTTC
TRBJ1-1,TRBV28,once,NA,CASRRFMNTEAFF,TGTGCCAGCAGACGGTTCATGAACACTGAAGCTTTCTTT
TRBJ2-7,TRBV12-2,NA,NA,CASRAQGLPYEQYF,TGTGCAAGTCGCGCGCAGGGGTTGCCCTACGAGCAGTACTTC
TRBJ2-3,TRBV19,NA,TRBD1,CASSPTGGPFTDTQYF,TGTGCCAGTAGTCCCACAGGGGGCCCATTCACAGATACGCAGTATTTT
TRBJ1-4,TRBV5-1,NA,TRBD1,CASSIDRGTNEKLFF,TGCGCCAGCAGCATCGACAGGGGTACCAATGAAAAACTGTTTTTT
TRBJ2-1,TRBV9,NA,TRBD2,CASSLGLAVNNEQFF,TGTGCCAGCAGCCTGGGACTAGCGGTCAACAATGAGCAGTTCTTC
TRBJ2-7,TRBV2,NA,NA,CASLHDRLYEQYF,TGTGCCAGCCTCCACGATAGACTCTACGAGCAGTACTTC
TRBJ1-2,TRBV27,NA,TRBD1,CASSPLGTGNFRGYTF,TGTGCCAGCAGTCCTCTCGGGACAGGGAACTTCCGGGGCTACACCTTC
TRBJ2-7,TRBV19,NA,NA,CASSIGDSRYEQYF,TGTGCCAGTAGTATCGGGGACTCTCGCTACGAGCAGTACTTC
TRBJ2-7,TRBV19,NA,NA,CASSLQGNPYEQYF,TGTGCCAGTAGTTTACAGGGTAACCCCTACGAGCAGTACTTC
TRBJ2-3,TRBV18,NA,NA,CASSPSRGADTQYF,TGTGCCAGCTCACCATCCAGGGGGGCAGATACGCAGTATTTT
TRBJ2-1,TRBV10-1,once,NA,CASSVTGSNEQFF,TGCGCCAGCAGTGTTACAGGGTCCAATGAGCAGTTCTTC
TRBJ2-1,TRBV7-2,NA,NA,CASSLGRRRVNEQFF,TGTGCCAGCAGCTTAGGACGGCGACGGGTCAATGAGCAGTTCTTC
TRBJ1-2,TRBV9,once,NA,CASSVAQGHYGYTF,TGTGCCAGCAGCGTAGCCCAGGGCCACTATGGCTACACCTTC
TRBJ1-2,TRBV14,once,NA,CASSLANGIYGYTF,TGTGCCAGCAGCTTGGCAAACGGGATCTATGGCTACACCTTC
TRBJ2-7,TRBV27,NA,TRBD2,CASSPLLAGPTPIQYEQYF,TGTGCCAGCAGTCCGCTACTAGCGGGCCCTACCCCGATTCAATACGAGCAGTACTTC
TRBJ1-2,TRBV27,NA,NA,CASRDGIHGYTF,TGTGCCAGCAGGGACGGGATTCATGGCTACACCTTC
TRBJ1-2,TRBV30,NA,NA,CAWRRDNSLNGYTF,TGTGCCTGGAGGAGGGACAATAGTCTCAATGGCTACACCTTC
TRBJ1-4,TRBV29-1,few,NA,CSVIQGNEKLFF,TGCAGCGTGATACAGGGTAATGAAAAACTGTTTTTT
TRBJ2-3,TRBV5-8,NA,TRBD2,CASSLGAAGDTDTQYF,TGTGCCAGCAGCTTGGGGGCAGCGGGGGACACAGATACGCAGTATTTT
TRBJ2-7,TRBV7-2,NA,TRBD2,CASSLSLGGVAYEQYF,TGTGCCAGCAGCTTATCATTGGGAGGGGTGGCCTACGAGCAGTACTTC
TRBJ1-5,TRBV30,once,NA,CAWSEFLLEGQPQHF,TGTGCCTGGAGTGAATTTCTGCTCGAGGGACAGCCCCAGCATTTT